The 5 T cell receptor beta chains in this list originate from one sample, sequenced in a study of Tregs in tolerant kidney transplant recipients. Some clones are missing from TCRdb's copy, which holds only in-frame ones; the method was immunoSEQ multiplex PCR. The sample contains roughly 250,000 clones, around 81% of which appear only once. Material for sequencing was CD4+ T cells from blood. These receptors were taken from a human donor in good health.

The rearrangement links TRBV5-1 to TRBJ2-5; 10 bases agree with TRBD2. This CDR3 is 16 amino acids long. Germline-derived CDR1 and CDR2 are SGHRS and YFSETQ. With V trimmed by 4 bases and J by 4 bases, 10 bases remained unmatched. CDR3 coding DNA: TGCGCCAGCAGCAAGGGACAGAGCGGGAGGGTAGAGACCCAGTACTTC. Protein sequence: CASSKGQSGRVETQYF.

The table lists this clone with a count of one. The V call is TRBV11-3, the J call TRBJ1-1; no definite D call. The CDR3 is 14 residues long. Trimming removed 6 bases at V and 5 bases at J, with 16 bases between. Looked up from germline, CDR1 is SGHNT and CDR2 is YENEEA. Here the CDR3 reads CASSTNSGRTEAFF. The CDR3, as DNA: TGTGCCAGCAGTACTAACAGCGGGCGGACTGAAGCTTTCTTT.

The chain recombines TRBV18 with TRBJ2-2, with 15 nucleotides matching TRBD2. After removal of 5 bases from V and 1 base from J, the junction contained 5 bases not matched to a gene. CDR3 length: 18 residues. Germline CDR1 is KGHSH and CDR2 is LQKENI. The CDR3 sequence is CASSSRTSGRVNTGELFF. The CDR3 DNA reads as TGTGCCAGCTCATCCAGGACTAGCGGGAGGGTGAACACCGGGGAGCTGTTTTTT.

The chain combines TRBV5-6 with TRBJ2-7; TRBD2 matches 8 bases. Per germline, CDR1 SGHDT and CDR2 YYEEEE. CDR3 length equals 15 residues. Trimming cost V 0 bases and J 5 bases; bases outside gene matches: 7. CDR3 sequence (DNA): TGTGCCAGCAGCTTGGTTGTAGCGGGGTTCCACGAGCAGTACTTC. Residues: CASSLVVAGFHEQYF.

V gene TRBV10-1 combines with J gene TRBJ2-7, with a weak D call TRBD1 (5 bases). This CDR3 is 14 amino acids long. CDR1 is WNHNN, CDR2 SYGVQD, per germline (reference sequence). The V and J ends lost 1 base and 3 bases respectively, with 10 bases between them. The DNA of the CDR3 is TGCGCCAGCAGTGAGTTGGGGCAGGGCTACGAGCAGTACTTC. Its translation: CASSELGQGYEQYF.